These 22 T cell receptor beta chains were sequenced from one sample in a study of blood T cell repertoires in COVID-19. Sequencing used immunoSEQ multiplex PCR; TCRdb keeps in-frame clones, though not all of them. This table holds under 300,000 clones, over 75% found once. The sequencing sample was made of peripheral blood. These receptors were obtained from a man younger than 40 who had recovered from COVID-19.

This CDR3 reads CASSLTGDYGYTF. CDR3 nucleotides: TGTGCCAGCAGTTTGACCGGGGACTATGGCTACACCTTC. This chain joins TRBV12-3 or TRBV12-4 and TRBJ1-2; D ambiguous. V dropped 3 bases and J dropped 3 bases, with 8 bases sitting between them. This CDR3 is 13 amino acids long.

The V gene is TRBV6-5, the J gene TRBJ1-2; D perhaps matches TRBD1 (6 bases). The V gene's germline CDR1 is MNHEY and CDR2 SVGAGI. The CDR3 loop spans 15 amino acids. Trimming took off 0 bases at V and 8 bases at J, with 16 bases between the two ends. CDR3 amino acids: CASSYSKAGRGGYTF. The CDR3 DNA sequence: TGTGCCAGCAGTTACTCGAAGGCTGGGAGGGGGGGCTACACCTTC.

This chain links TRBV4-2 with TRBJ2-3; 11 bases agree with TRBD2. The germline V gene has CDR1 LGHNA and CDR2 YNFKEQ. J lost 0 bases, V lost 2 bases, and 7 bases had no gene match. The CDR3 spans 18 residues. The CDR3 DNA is TGTGCCAGCAGCCAACCGTGGCTAGCGGGGGGTAGCACAGATACGCAGTATTTT. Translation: CASSQPWLAGGSTDTQYF.

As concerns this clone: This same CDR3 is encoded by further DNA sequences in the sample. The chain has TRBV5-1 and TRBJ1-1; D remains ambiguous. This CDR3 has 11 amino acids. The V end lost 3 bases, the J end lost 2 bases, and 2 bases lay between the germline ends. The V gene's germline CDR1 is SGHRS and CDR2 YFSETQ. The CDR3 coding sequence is TGCGCCAGCAGCTCAAACACTGAAGCTTTCTTT. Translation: CASSSNTEAFF.

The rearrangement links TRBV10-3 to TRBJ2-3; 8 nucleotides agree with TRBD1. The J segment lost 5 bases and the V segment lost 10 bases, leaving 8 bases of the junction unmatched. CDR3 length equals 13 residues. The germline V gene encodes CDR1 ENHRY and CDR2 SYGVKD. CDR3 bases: TGTGCCACCACAGGGGGGTATGGAGATACGCAGTATTTT. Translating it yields CATTGGYGDTQYF.

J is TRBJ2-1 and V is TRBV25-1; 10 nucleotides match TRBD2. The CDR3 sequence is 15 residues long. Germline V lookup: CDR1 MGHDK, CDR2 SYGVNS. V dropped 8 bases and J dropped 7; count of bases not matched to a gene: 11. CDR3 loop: CASSRLAGGRNEQFF. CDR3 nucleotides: TGTGCCAGCTCGCGTTTAGCGGGGGGCAGGAATGAGCAGTTCTTC.

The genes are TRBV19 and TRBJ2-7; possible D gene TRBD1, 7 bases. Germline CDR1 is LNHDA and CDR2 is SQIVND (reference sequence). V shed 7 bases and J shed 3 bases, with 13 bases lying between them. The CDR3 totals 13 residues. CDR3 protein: CASTGGQFYEQYF. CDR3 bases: TGTGCCAGTACAGGGGGGCAATTCTACGAGCAGTACTTC.

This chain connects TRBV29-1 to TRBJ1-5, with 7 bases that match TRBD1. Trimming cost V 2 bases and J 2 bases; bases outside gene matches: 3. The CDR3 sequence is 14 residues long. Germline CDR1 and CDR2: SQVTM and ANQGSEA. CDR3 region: CSVETGVGNQPQHF. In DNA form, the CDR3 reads TGCAGCGTTGAAACAGGGGTGGGCAATCAGCCCCAGCATTTT.

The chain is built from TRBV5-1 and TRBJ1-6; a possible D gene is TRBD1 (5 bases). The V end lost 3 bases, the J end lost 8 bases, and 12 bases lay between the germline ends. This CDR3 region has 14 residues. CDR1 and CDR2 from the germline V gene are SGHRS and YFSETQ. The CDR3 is CASSWGGIDSPLHF. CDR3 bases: TGCGCCAGCAGCTGGGGGGGTATCGATTCACCCCTCCACTTT.

The CDR3, as DNA: TGTGCCAGCAGCTCGTTCACCACCGACAGAAACACTGAAGCTTTCTTT. Its protein product is CASSSFTTDRNTEAFF. V gene TRBV11-1 combines with J gene TRBJ1-1, with D perhaps matching TRBD1 (5 bases). With 4 bases removed from V and 2 bases from J, the gap between germline ends came to 17 bases. The CDR3 loop spans 16 amino acids. Germline V CDR1 and CDR2: SGHAT, FQDESV (reference sequence).

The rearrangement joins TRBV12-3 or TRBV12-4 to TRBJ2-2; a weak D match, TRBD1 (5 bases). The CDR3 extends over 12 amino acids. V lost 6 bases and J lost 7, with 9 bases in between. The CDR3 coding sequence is TGTGCCAGCAGCTCAGGGTACGGGGAGCTGTTTTTT. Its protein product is CASSSGYGELFF.

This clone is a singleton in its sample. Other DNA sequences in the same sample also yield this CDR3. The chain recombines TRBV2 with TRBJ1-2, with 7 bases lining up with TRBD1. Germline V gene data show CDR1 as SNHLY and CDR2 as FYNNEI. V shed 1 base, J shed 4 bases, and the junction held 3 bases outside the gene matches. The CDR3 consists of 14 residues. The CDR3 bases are TGTGCCAGCAGTGAAGGTGCAGGGGGCTATGGCTACACCTTC. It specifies CASSEGAGGYGYTF.

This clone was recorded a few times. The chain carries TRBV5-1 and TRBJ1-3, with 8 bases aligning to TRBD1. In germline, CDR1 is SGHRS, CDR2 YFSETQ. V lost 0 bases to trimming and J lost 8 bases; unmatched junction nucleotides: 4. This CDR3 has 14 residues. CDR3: CASSLVQGADTIYF. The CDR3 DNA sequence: TGCGCCAGCAGCTTGGTCCAGGGGGCGGACACCATATATTTT.

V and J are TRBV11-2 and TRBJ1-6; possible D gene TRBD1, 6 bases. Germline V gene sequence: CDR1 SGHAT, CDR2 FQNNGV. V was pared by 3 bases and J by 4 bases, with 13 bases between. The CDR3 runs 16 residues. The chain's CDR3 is CASSFSTGVYNSPLHF. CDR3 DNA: TGTGCCAGCAGCTTCTCGACAGGCGTGTATAATTCACCCCTCCACTTT.

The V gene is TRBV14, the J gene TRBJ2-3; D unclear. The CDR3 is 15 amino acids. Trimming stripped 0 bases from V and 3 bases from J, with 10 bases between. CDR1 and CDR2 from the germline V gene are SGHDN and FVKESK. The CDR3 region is CASSQDHGDTDTQYF. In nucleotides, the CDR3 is TGTGCCAGCAGCCAAGATCACGGAGATACAGATACGCAGTATTTT.

CDR3 residues: CASSPTGERQFF. The CDR3 nucleotides read TGCGCCAGCAGCCCTACGGGGGAAAGACAGTTCTTC. J is TRBJ2-1 and V is TRBV4-1, with a tentative D call TRBD2 (6 bases). V lost 4 bases to trimming and J lost 13 bases, with 14 bases between them. The CDR3 covers 12 residues. Germline-derived CDR1 and CDR2 are MGHRA and YSYEKL.

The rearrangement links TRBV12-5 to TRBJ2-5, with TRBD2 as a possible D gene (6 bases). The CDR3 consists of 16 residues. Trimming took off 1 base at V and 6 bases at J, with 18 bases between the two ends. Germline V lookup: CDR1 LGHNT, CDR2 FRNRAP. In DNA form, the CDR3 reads TGTGCTAGTGGTTTGGGTTCGGGGCGGAGGGGCCAGACCCAGTACTTC. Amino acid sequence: CASGLGSGRRGQTQYF.

The CDR3 sequence: CASSPDSSYEQYF. DNA of the CDR3: TGTGCCAGCTCACCCGACAGCTCCTACGAGCAGTACTTC. The V gene is TRBV18, the J gene TRBJ2-7, with D maybe TRBD1 (5 bases). The V gene's germline CDR1 is KGHSH and CDR2 LQKENI. The length of the CDR3 is 13 residues. Trimming removed 3 bases from V and 0 bases from J, with 6 bases in between.

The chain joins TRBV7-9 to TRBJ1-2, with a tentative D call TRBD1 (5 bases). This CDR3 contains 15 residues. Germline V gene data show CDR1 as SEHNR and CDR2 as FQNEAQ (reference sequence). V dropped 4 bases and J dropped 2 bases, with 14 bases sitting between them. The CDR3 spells CASSSKTGTNYGYTF. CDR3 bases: TGTGCCAGCAGCTCCAAAACAGGAACAAACTATGGCTACACCTTC.

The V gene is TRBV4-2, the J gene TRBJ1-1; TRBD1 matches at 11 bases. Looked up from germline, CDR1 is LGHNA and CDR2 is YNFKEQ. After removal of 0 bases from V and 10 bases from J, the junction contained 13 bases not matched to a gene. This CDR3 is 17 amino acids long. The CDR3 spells CASSQETGTGGVWAAFF. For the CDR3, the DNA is TGTGCCAGCAGCCAAGAAACCGGGACAGGGGGGGTGTGGGCAGCTTTCTTT.

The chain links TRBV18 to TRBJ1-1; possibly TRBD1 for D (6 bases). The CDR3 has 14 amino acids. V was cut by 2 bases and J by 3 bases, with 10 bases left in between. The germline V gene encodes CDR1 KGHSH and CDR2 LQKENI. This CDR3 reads CASSPGGADTEAFF. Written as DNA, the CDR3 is TGTGCCAGCTCACCAGGGGGCGCAGACACTGAAGCTTTCTTT.

The CDR3 bases are TGTGCCAGCGTCAGGGGAAACACCGGGGAGCTGTTTTTT. It is translated as CASVRGNTGELFF. The J gene is TRBJ2-2, the V gene TRBV7-2; a possible D gene is TRBD1 (6 bases). V was shortened by 8 bases and J by 2 bases, with 9 bases between the two germline ends. Germline CDR1 reads SGHTA; CDR2 reads FQGNSA. This CDR3 is 13 amino acids long.